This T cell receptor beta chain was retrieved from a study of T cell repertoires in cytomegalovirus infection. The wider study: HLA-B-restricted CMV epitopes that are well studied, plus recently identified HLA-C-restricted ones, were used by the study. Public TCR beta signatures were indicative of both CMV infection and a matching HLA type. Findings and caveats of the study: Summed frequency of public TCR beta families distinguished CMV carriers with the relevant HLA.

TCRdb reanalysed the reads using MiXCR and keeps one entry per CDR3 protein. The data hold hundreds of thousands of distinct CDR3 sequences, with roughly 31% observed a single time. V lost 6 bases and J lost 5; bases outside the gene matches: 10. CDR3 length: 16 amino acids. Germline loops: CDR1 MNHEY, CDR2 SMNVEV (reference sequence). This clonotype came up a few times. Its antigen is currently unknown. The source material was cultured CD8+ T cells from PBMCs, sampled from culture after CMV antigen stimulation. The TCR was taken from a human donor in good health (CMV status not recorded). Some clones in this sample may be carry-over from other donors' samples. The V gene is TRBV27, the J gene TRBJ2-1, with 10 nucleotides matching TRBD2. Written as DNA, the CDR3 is TGTGCCAGCAGCCCCGTACTAGCGGGGTGGAACAATGAGCAGTTCTTC. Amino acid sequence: CASSPVLAGWNNEQFF.